The 17 T cell receptor beta chains below were found in one sample sequenced in a study of cytomegalovirus exposure and HLA in healthy donors. TCRdb's table, derived via immunoSEQ multiplex PCR, lists solely in-frame clones and lacks some. The profile covers 110,000 or so clones, with under 97% appearing a single time and roughly 0.67% taken by the ten largest. Specimen: PBMCs. The receptors derive from a woman aged 18-29 years in good health and CMV-seronegative.

The chain couples TRBV6-5 to TRBJ1-1; no firm D call. The CDR3 extends over 13 amino acids. V lost 7 bases to trimming and J lost 1 base, with 10 bases between them. Germline V gene lookup returns CDR1 MNHEY and CDR2 SVGAGI. CDR3 residues: CASTAPGNTEAFF. Here the CDR3 DNA reads TGTGCCAGCACGGCTCCGGGGAACACTGAAGCTTTCTTT.

Only one count was recorded for this clone. This sequence joins TRBV5-1 and TRBJ1-2; D call uncertain. In germline, CDR1 is SGHRS, CDR2 YFSETQ. The CDR3 runs 17 residues. Trimming stripped 0 bases from V and 1 base from J, with 16 bases between. The CDR3 spells CASSLGASQAFNYGYTF. CDR3 sequence (DNA): TGCGCCAGCAGCTTGGGTGCAAGTCAGGCATTTAACTATGGCTACACCTTC. Looking up the rest from reference TRBV5-1 and TRBJ1-2 gives the full variable domain: KAGVTQTPRYLIKTRGQQVTLSCSPISGHRSVSWYQQTPGQGLQFLFEYFSETQRNKGNFPGRFSGRQFSNSRSEMNVSTLELGDSALYLCASSLGASQAFNYGYTFGSGTRLTVV.

The rearrangement links TRBV5-1 to TRBJ2-7, with TRBD1 matching over 8 bases. V shed 1 base and J 4 bases; nucleotides not matched to a gene: 7. The CDR3 is 15 residues long. CDR1 and CDR2 (germline): SGHRS, YFSETQ. The CDR3 sequence: CASSLQGAKTYEQYF. The CDR3 nucleotides are TGCGCCAGCAGCTTGCAGGGGGCGAAAACTTACGAGCAGTACTTC.

The V and J genes are TRBV10-3 and TRBJ1-4, with D maybe TRBD1 (6 bases). This CDR3 is 13 amino acids long. V was trimmed by 4 bases and J by 7 bases, leaving 10 bases between them. Germline CDR1 and CDR2: ENHRY and SYGVKD. CDR3 in DNA: TGTGCCATCAGTGGCACAGGGCCTGAAAAACTGTTTTTT. The encoded protein is CAISGTGPEKLFF.

The rearrangement uses TRBV9 and TRBJ2-1, with a weak D call TRBD1 (5 bases). V was pared by 4 bases and J by 5 bases, with 13 bases between. Germline-derived CDR1 and CDR2 are SGDLS and YYNGEE. The CDR3 runs 14 residues. The CDR3 coding sequence is TGTGCCAGCAGCCTGGGGCCCTCAAACAATGAGCAGTTCTTC. Encoded protein: CASSLGPSNNEQFF.

The chain links TRBV5-1 to TRBJ1-1; 7 nucleotides align to TRBD1. The junction had 2 bases not matched to a gene; V was cut back by 3 bases and J by 0 bases. Germline V gives CDR1 SGHRS, CDR2 YFSETQ. This CDR3 comprises 14 residues. CDR3 in amino acids: CASSWGQMNTEAFF. CDR3 in DNA: TGCGCCAGCAGCTGGGGACAGATGAACACTGAAGCTTTCTTT.

The chain combines TRBV11-2 with TRBJ2-2; the match to TRBD2 covers 9 bases. The germline CDR1 and CDR2 sequences are SGHAT and FQNNGV. This CDR3 is 16 amino acids long. V was clipped by 5 bases and J by 2 bases; unmatched bases: 6. The CDR3 loop is CASSPAGGVNTGELFF. The CDR3 coding sequence is TGTGCCAGCAGCCCAGCGGGGGGCGTTAACACCGGGGAGCTGTTTTTT.

The rearrangement uses TRBV5-1 and TRBJ2-3; 11 bases line up with TRBD2. CDR1 is SGHRS, CDR2 YFSETQ, per germline. This CDR3 is 16 amino acids long. Trimming cost V 5 bases and J 2 bases; bases outside gene matches: 7. CDR3 DNA: TGCGCCAGCAGGGCCGGGACTAGCGGCCTCACAGATACGCAGTATTTT. Protein product: CASRAGTSGLTDTQYF.

The chain employs TRBV5-4 and TRBJ1-1, with D tentatively TRBD1 (6 bases). Germline CDR1 and CDR2: SGHNT and YYREEE (reference sequence). Trimming took 4 bases from V and 7 from J, leaving 11 bases between them. CDR3 length equals 12 residues. The CDR3 region has the DNA TGTGCCAGCAGCCTTGGACAGATTGAAGCTTTCTTT. This translates into CASSLGQIEAFF.

V is TRBV9 and J is TRBJ2-7, with TRBD1 matching over 8 bases. The V and J ends lost 3 bases and 3 bases, in that order; junction bases with no gene match: 5. The CDR3 loop spans 14 amino acids. Germline V gene sequence: CDR1 SGDLS, CDR2 YYNGEE. CDR3 in amino acids: CASSAGTGFYEQYF. The CDR3, as DNA: TGTGCCAGCAGCGCGGGGACAGGTTTCTACGAGCAGTACTTC.

The chain carries TRBV28 and TRBJ2-2; 9 bases match TRBD1. The CDR3 is made up of 16 amino acids. Trimming took 4 bases from V and 1 from J; bases not matched to a gene: 4. The germline V gene has CDR1 MDHEN and CDR2 SYDVKM. The CDR3 region is CASSSPGQGNTGELFF. The CDR3 DNA is TGTGCCAGCAGTTCTCCGGGACAGGGGAACACCGGGGAGCTGTTTTTT.

This chain connects TRBV18 to TRBJ1-3; 7 bases map to TRBD1. Trimming took 3 bases from V and 1 from J; bases not matched to a gene: 3. Germline values: CDR1 KGHSH, CDR2 LQKENI. This CDR3 comprises 15 residues. The CDR3 region is CASSPTGVSGNTIYF. CDR3 nucleotides: TGTGCCAGCTCACCTACAGGGGTTTCTGGAAACACCATATATTTT.

The J gene is TRBJ2-5, the V gene TRBV5-4; 7 bases are a match to TRBD2. Germline CDR1 reads SGHNT; CDR2 reads YYREEE (reference sequence). The CDR3 has 16 amino acids. The V segment lost 2 bases and the J segment 1 base; nucleotides outside the gene matches: 8. DNA of the CDR3: TGTGCCAGCAGCTTACCTAGCGGCCATACCCAAGAGACCCAGTACTTC. This codes for CASSLPSGHTQETQYF.

The gene calls are TRBV7-9 and TRBJ2-1; possible D gene TRBD2, 7 bases. The CDR3 is 13 residues long. Per germline, CDR1 SEHNR and CDR2 FQNEAQ (reference sequence). V was pared by 5 bases and J by 5 bases, with 10 bases between. Here the CDR3 DNA reads TGTGCCAGCAGCGGGGGGGCAGACAATGAGCAGTTCTTC. It yields the protein CASSGGADNEQFF.

The chain links TRBV6-5 to TRBJ2-5, with D perhaps TRBD1 (6 bases). Germline V gene sequence: CDR1 MNHEY, CDR2 SVGAGI. The germline V and J ends were trimmed by 6 bases and 3 bases, with 8 bases remaining between them. The CDR3 sequence is 12 residues long. The chain's CDR3 is CASRTGKETQYF. DNA for the CDR3: TGTGCCAGCAGAACAGGGAAAGAGACCCAGTACTTC.

This clone appeared a single time. The chain uses TRBV5-8 and TRBJ1-6; D not certain. The germline V and J ends were trimmed by 2 bases and 0 bases, with 15 bases remaining between them. Germline-derived CDR1 and CDR2 are SGHTS and YDEGEE. This CDR3 contains 18 residues. The CDR3 loop reads CASSFTVTGSSYNSPLHF. Here the CDR3 DNA reads TGTGCCAGCAGCTTCACGGTCACGGGAAGCTCCTATAATTCACCCCTCCACTTT.

V usage is TRBV5-4 and J usage is TRBJ1-1; 7 nucleotides align to TRBD1. In germline, CDR1 is SGHNT, CDR2 YYREEE (reference sequence). Unmatched junction bases numbered 21, after V lost 4 bases and J lost 0 bases. This CDR3 spans 20 amino acids. The DNA for the CDR3 is TGTGCCAGCAGCGCGTGGCGACACAGGGGAACGGGTTCAATGAACACTGAAGCTTTCTTT. This codes for CASSAWRHRGTGSMNTEAFF.